Shown below are 8 T cell receptor beta chains from a single sample sequenced in a study of blood T cell repertoires in COVID-19. Profiled with immunoSEQ multiplex PCR; TCRdb holds only in-frame clones, not every one. In the table there are 130,000 to 150,000 clones, approximately 80% of which are singletons. The source material was peripheral blood. The source of these receptors is a man aged 60 to 75 with active or convalescent COVID-19.

The chain joins TRBV5-1 to TRBJ2-1; TRBD1 matches at 11 bases. The CDR3 is made up of 18 amino acids. The ends lost 3 bases at V and 7 bases at J; junction bases unmatched: 15. Germline V gene data show CDR1 as SGHRS and CDR2 as YFSETQ. CDR3 loop: CASSSVPGQGEARNEQFF. The CDR3 DNA reads as TGCGCCAGCAGCTCTGTCCCGGGACAGGGGGAGGCTCGAAATGAGCAGTTCTTC. The variable domain in full, with the rest retrieved from reference TRBV5-1 and TRBJ2-1, is KAGVTQTPRYLIKTRGQQVTLSCSPISGHRSVSWYQQTPGQGLQFLFEYFSETQRNKGNFPGRFSGRQFSNSRSEMNVSTLELGDSALYLCASSSVPGQGEARNEQFFGPGTRLTVL.

This clone showed up just once. V usage is TRBV10-3 and J usage is TRBJ2-5, with 7 nucleotides matching TRBD1. This CDR3 contains 14 residues. Germline trimming cut 7 bases from V and 5 bases from J; bases unmatched to any gene: 10. Germline V gene sequence: CDR1 ENHRY, CDR2 SYGVKD. This chain's CDR3 is CAIKGRGMDETQYF. The DNA of the CDR3 is TGTGCCATCAAAGGCAGGGGGATGGATGAGACCCAGTACTTC.

J is TRBJ2-1 and V is TRBV9; TRBD2 aligns across 11 bases. The CDR3 is 16 amino acids. Germline V gene sequence: CDR1 SGDLS, CDR2 YYNGEE. The trim removed 1 base at V and 1 base at J, leaving 1 base unmatched. DNA of the CDR3: TGTGCCAGCAGCGTACTAGCGGGAGGTTCCTACAATGAGCAGTTCTTC. It specifies CASSVLAGGSYNEQFF. Full variable domain (outside the CDR3, taken from reference TRBV9 and TRBJ2-1): DSGVTQTPKHLITATGQRVTLRCSPRSGDLSVYWYQQSLDQGLQFLIQYYNGEERAKGNILERFSAQQFPDLHSELNLSSLELGDSALYFCASSVLAGGSYNEQFFGPGTRLTVL.

The chain carries TRBV5-1 and TRBJ2-5, with a tentative D call TRBD1 (6 bases). The V and J ends lost 7 bases and 1 base respectively, with 11 bases between them. The CDR3 covers 13 residues. In germline, CDR1 is SGHRS, CDR2 YFSETQ. CDR3 DNA: TGCGCCAGCCGCACAGGGCCCCAAGAGACCCAGTACTTC. Its translation is CASRTGPQETQYF.

This chain joins TRBV18 and TRBJ1-6; D is perhaps TRBD1 (6 bases). The CDR3 is 12 residues long. V was clipped by 2 bases and J by 14 bases, with 10 bases between them. The germline CDR1 and CDR2 sequences are KGHSH and LQKENI. For the CDR3, the DNA is TGTGCCAGCTCACCAGAGGGGGACACCCTCCACTTT. Protein: CASSPEGDTLHF.

V and J are TRBV29-1 and TRBJ1-1, with 7 bases that match TRBD1. The V segment lost 4 bases and the J segment 1 base; nucleotides outside the gene matches: 6. The CDR3 is made up of 14 amino acids. In germline, CDR1 is SQVTM, CDR2 ANQGSEA. CDR3 bases: TGCAGCGTTGGCGCACAGGGGAGGAACACTGAAGCTTTCTTT. Translated: CSVGAQGRNTEAFF. The full variable domain, in which reference TRBV29-1 and TRBJ1-1 provide the parts outside the CDR3, is SAVISQKPSRDICQRGTSLTIQCQVDSQVTMMFWYRQQPGQSLTLIATANQGSEATYESGFVIDKFPISRPNLTFSTLTVSNMSPEDSSIYLCSVGAQGRNTEAFFGQGTRLTVV.

The CDR3 region has the DNA TGTGCCAGTAGTATCTGGACAGGGGGCGGCAACACTGAAGCTTTCTTT. Translated, it gives CASSIWTGGGNTEAFF. The V and J genes are TRBV19 and TRBJ1-1, with 11 bases that match TRBD1. CDR3 length equals 16 residues. Germline V gene sequence: CDR1 LNHDA, CDR2 SQIVND (reference sequence). Germline trimming cut 3 bases from V and 2 bases from J; bases unmatched to any gene: 5.

This clone came up once. The chain uses TRBV24-1 and TRBJ2-1; 8 bases fit TRBD2. The length of the CDR3 is 16 residues. V lost 0 bases and J lost 5; bases outside the gene matches: 5. Germline V CDR1 and CDR2: KGHDR, SFDVKD. CDR3 in DNA: TGTGCCACCAGTGATTTGAGCCTAGCGGGCCACAATGAGCAGTTCTTC. This sequence encodes CATSDLSLAGHNEQFF.